This T cell receptor beta chain was identified during a study of PD-L1 blockade in urothelial cancer. Turning to the study itself: Atezolizumab therapy began for patients around 2014, dosed at 1,200 mg intravenously every 3 weeks. When blood samples were assessed, the median T cell count was some 150,000. Prior chemotherapy regimens per patient numbered 0 to 3. Blood was subjected to analysis at 3 weeks (second dose) and 6 weeks following treatment start.

Documented time point: peripheral blood 6 weeks after treatment start. The data were produced by immunoSEQ multiplex PCR, yet TCRdb's version contains in-frame clones alone and is incomplete. The table lists some 19,000 clones, about 80% of them singletons. The V end lost 4 bases, the J end lost 3 bases, and 13 bases lay between the germline ends. The CDR3 length is 16 residues. The germline gives CDR1 MNHNS, CDR2 SASEGT. This sequence was found in a man in his forties or fifties with urothelial cancer. Sequences were derived from PBMCs, sampled around atezolizumab (anti-PD-L1) treatment. The rearrangement uses TRBV6-1 and TRBJ1-6, with D possibly matching TRBD1 (6 bases). This CDR3 reads CASSGKSQGYNSPLHF. CDR3 DNA: TGTGCCAGCAGTGGTAAATCACAGGGCTATAATTCACCCCTCCACTTT.